This is a list of T cell receptor beta chains from one sample in a study of shared clonotypes between healthy human individuals. Profiling relied on immunoSEQ multiplex PCR, and the TCRdb table lists in-frame clones only, not all of them. Seen here are around 990,000 clones, around 77% observed once, and the top ten hold over 0.8%. Sequenced: memory CD4+ T cells from PBMCs. The origin of the receptors is a young man in good health. Some clones in this sample may be carry-over from other donors' samples. Both conserved end residues are part of each CDR3. D genes are given only for firm matches. The size field is filled for only some rows; it gives once, few, many or a size class.

>.|.|TRBJ1-1|TRBV18|12
TGTGCCAGCTCACCAGCCAGGGAGCGAGCTTTCTTT
CASSPARERAFF
>.|.|TRBJ1-4|TRBV4-1|18
TGCGCCAGCAGCCAAGGGTGGGGGCGCGGGGTCGGTTATGAAAAACTGTTTTTT
CASSQGWGRGVGYEKLFF
>TRBD2|.|TRBJ2-7|TRBV6-1|14
TGTGCCACCACCAGAACTAGCGGGATCTACGAGCAGTACTTC
CATTRTSGIYEQYF
>.|.|TRBJ2-1|TRBV10-3|13
TGTGCCATCAGGGGGGAACAGTACAATGAGCAGTTCTTC
CAIRGEQYNEQFF
>TRBD1|.|TRBJ1-2|TRBV9|14
TGTGCCAGCAGCGTCCTACAGGGGAGCTATGGCTACACCTTC
CASSVLQGSYGYTF
>TRBD2|.|TRBJ2-4|TRBV7-6|17
TGTGCCAGCAGCTTAATGGGCGGGAGGTCGGCCAAAAACATTCAGTACTTC
CASSLMGGRSAKNIQYF
>.|.|TRBJ1-2|TRBV29-1|12
TGCAGCGTTTCACTCACTAACTATGGCTACACCTTC
CSVSLTNYGYTF
>TRBD2|.|TRBJ2-5|TRBV15|15
TGTGCCACCAGCAGTAGCGGGAGGGCCATAGAGACCCAGTACTTC
CATSSSGRAIETQYF
>.|.|TRBJ2-1|TRBV7-2|14
TGTGCCAGCAGCCCACCCGGGAGCGCTGGGGGGCAGTTCTTC
CASSPPGSAGGQFF
>TRBD2|.|TRBJ2-3|TRBV27|16
TGTGCCAACCCCGCCCGGGCGGGAGGAATTGAAGATACGCAGTATTTT
CANPARAGGIEDTQYF
>.|.|TRBJ1-2|TRBV5-1|13
TGCGCCAGCAGGCCGGGGACAAACTATGGCTACACCTTC
CASRPGTNYGYTF
>TRBD2|.|TRBJ2-1|TRBV19|18
TGTGCCAGTAGGGTACTAGCGGGAGGCATAAGCTCCTACAATGAGCAGTTCTTC
CASRVLAGGISSYNEQFF
>.|.|TRBJ2-7|TRBV2|13
TGTGCCAGCAGTGAAGGGACCAAGGTGGAGCAGTACTTC
CASSEGTKVEQYF
>.|few|TRBJ2-5|TRBV15|13
TGTGCCACCAGCAGAGCGTCGACGGAGACCCAGTACTTC
CATSRASTETQYF
>.|.|TRBJ1-5|TRBV7-2|14
TGTGCCAGCAGCTTAGACAGTGGGGATCAGCCCCAGCATTTT
CASSLDSGDQPQHF
>TRBD1|few|TRBJ1-1|TRBV28|14
TGTGCCAGCAGTTCGACAGGGGACAACACTGAAGCTTTCTTT
CASSSTGDNTEAFF
>TRBD2|.|TRBJ2-1|TRBV4-1|17
TGCGCCAGCAGCCAAGACCCAGCGGGGAGCTCCTACAATGAGCAGTTCTTC
CASSQDPAGSSYNEQFF
>.|.|TRBJ2-2|TRBV9|17
TGTGCCAGCAGCGTAGCACCTCAGGGTTTCGGCACCGGGGAGCTGTTTTTT
CASSVAPQGFGTGELFF
>.|.|TRBJ2-1|TRBV7-6|15
TGTGCCAGCAGCTTAGGTTTGCCTCAATCCTATGAGCAGTTCTTC
CASSLGLPQSYEQFF
>TRBD1|.|TRBJ1-5|TRBV6-5|13
TGTGCCTCCTCGGGACAGGTCGGTCAGCCCCAGCATTTT
CASSGQVGQPQHF
>TRBD1|.|TRBJ1-5|TRBV18|15
TGTGCCAGCTCACCCCTGGGACAGAGCAATCAGCCCCAGCATTTT
CASSPLGQSNQPQHF
>TRBD2|.|TRBJ2-7|TRBV28|16
TGTGCCAGCAGAGTCCCCTCTAGCGGGAGGGGGGTTCGGCAGTACTTC
CASRVPSSGRGVRQYF
>TRBD2|.|TRBJ2-7|TRBV5-1|16
TGCGCCAGCAGCATCGGGACTAGCGGTACCTCCTACGAGCAGTACTTC
CASSIGTSGTSYEQYF
>TRBD2|once|TRBJ2-3|TRBV15|15
TGTGCCACCAGCAGAGTGACTAGCGGCACAGATACGCAGTATTTT
CATSRVTSGTDTQYF
>.|.|TRBJ2-1|TRBV9|17
TGTGCCAGCAGCCCCCGGAGGGGGCGAGTCTCCTACAATGAGCAGTTCTTC
CASSPRRGRVSYNEQFF
>.|.|TRBJ1-2|TRBV5-1|14
TGCGCCAGCAGCTTCCTGTCAGGGGACTATGGCTACACCTTC
CASSFLSGDYGYTF
>TRBD1|.|TRBJ1-1|TRBV27|15
TGTGCCAGCAGTTCACGGACAGGCGGGGGTACTGAAGCTTTCTTT
CASSSRTGGGTEAFF
>.|.|TRBJ1-5|TRBV28|17
TGTGCCAGCAGCTCCGACAGGTTAAGAGATAGCAATCAGCCCCAGCATTTT
CASSSDRLRDSNQPQHF
>.|.|TRBJ1-5|TRBV4-2|14
TGTGCCAGCAGCTTGGGTGGGGGCAATCAGCCCCAGCATTTT
CASSLGGGNQPQHF
>.|.|TRBJ2-7|TRBV4-2|13
TGTGCCAGCAGCCGGGGTGGGGGACACGAGCAGTACTTC
CASSRGGGHEQYF
>TRBD1|.|TRBJ2-7|TRBV27|13
TGTGCCAGCAGCCGGGACAGGGGTTACGAGCAGTACTTC
CASSRDRGYEQYF
>.|many|TRBJ1-3|TRBV2|14
TGTGCCAGGGATAAATTGGGGTCTGGAAACACCATATATTTT
CARDKLGSGNTIYF
>TRBD2|.|TRBJ2-1|TRBV6-4|15
TGTGCCAGCAGTCCACTAGCGGAACTTATGGATGAGCAGTTCTTC
CASSPLAELMDEQFF
>.|few|TRBJ1-1|TRBV20-1|11
TGCAGTGCTGGCCCGTACACTGAAGCTTTCTTT
CSAGPYTEAFF
>.|.|TRBJ2-5|TRBV7-2|16
TGTGCCAGCAGCCCCCACTTGGCGACTAACCAAGAGACCCAGTACTTC
CASSPHLATNQETQYF
>.|once|TRBJ2-1|TRBV4-3|14
TGCGCCAGCAGCCCACCCGGACTTTACAATGAGCAGTTCTTC
CASSPPGLYNEQFF
>TRBD1|.|TRBJ2-5|TRBV19|13
TGTGCCACGAAGAACAGGGGGGAAGAGACCCAGTACTTC
CATKNRGEETQYF
>.|.|TRBJ2-1|TRBV9|12
TGTGCCAGCAGCCCCGACTACAATGAGCAGTTCTTC
CASSPDYNEQFF
>.|once|TRBJ2-5|TRBV6-1|15
TGTGCCAGCAGTGAATTGGCGGGGAGGCAAGAGACCCAGTACTTC
CASSELAGRQETQYF
>.|.|TRBJ2-7|TRBV7-8|16
TGTGCCAGCAGCTTAGCGGGGGGAACCATCTCCTACGAGCAGTACTTC
CASSLAGGTISYEQYF
>.|few|TRBJ1-1|TRBV4-1|14
TGCGCCAGCACCCCACGGGTGGCTGGGACTGAAGCTTTCTTT
CASTPRVAGTEAFF
>TRBD1|.|TRBJ2-1|TRBV5-4|14
TGTGCCAGCAGCAGACAGGGGGCCATCAATGAGCAGTTCTTC
CASSRQGAINEQFF
>.|.|TRBJ2-5|TRBV7-3|15
TGTGCCAGCAGCTTAAATTCGGGGGGCGTTGAGACCCAGTACTTC
CASSLNSGGVETQYF
>TRBD2|.|TRBJ2-7|TRBV5-1|17
TGCGCCAGCCCTACGGGACTAGCGGCAGCACCTACCTACGAGCAGTACTTC
CASPTGLAAAPTYEQYF
>TRBD1|few|TRBJ1-2|TRBV28|15
TGTGCCAGCAGATCCAACGCGGGACAGGGGTATGGCTACACCTTC
CASRSNAGQGYGYTF
>.|.|TRBJ1-1|TRBV10-3|13
TGTGCCATCAGTGAGTCGACTCGCACTGAAGCTTTCTTT
CAISESTRTEAFF
>TRBD1|.|TRBJ2-7|TRBV7-2|17
TGTGCCAGCAGCTCAAGGGGGACAGGCACTAAGACCTACGAGCAGTACTTC
CASSSRGTGTKTYEQYF
>TRBD2|.|TRBJ2-7|TRBV6-1|13
TGTGCCAGCCAAGGACTAGCGGACTACGAGCAGTACTTC
CASQGLADYEQYF
>.|once|TRBJ1-1|TRBV2|13
TGTGCCAGCAGTGAGTCGTGGGGCACTGAAGCTTTCTTT
CASSESWGTEAFF
>.|few|TRBJ2-2|TRBV2|13
TGTGCCAGCAGCGTGGGGACGACCGGGGAGCTGTTTTTT
CASSVGTTGELFF
>.|.|TRBJ2-2|TRBV6-6|14
TGTGCCAGCAGTTACGGGGTCTACACCGGGGAGCTGTTTTTT
CASSYGVYTGELFF
>.|.|TRBJ1-5|TRBV28|11
TGTGCCAGCAGGGATGATCAGCTCCAGCATTTT
CASRDDQLQHF
>TRBD1|.|TRBJ1-4|TRBV9|15
TGTGCCAGCAGCCTTGACAGGGGGGGAAAGGAAAAACTGTTTTTT
CASSLDRGGKEKLFF